Listed below are T cell receptor beta chains from one sample, sequenced in a study of blood T cell repertoires in COVID-19. Clones were read by immunoSEQ multiplex PCR, and TCRdb kept only the in-frame ones, dropping some. The data contain 100,000 or so clones, 80% to 85% of them singletons. The source material was peripheral blood. These receptors were taken from a man older than 75 with acute or convalescent COVID-19. CDR3s include the opening cysteine and the closing phenylalanine or tryptophan. D genes are given only for firm matches. The size of a clone is reported for some rows only, either as once, few or many, or as a class for expanded clones.

>.|TRBJ1-6|.|TRBV10-3
CAIKQGDYNSPLHF
TGTGCCATCAAGCAGGGCGATTATAATTCACCCCTCCACTTT
>.|TRBJ2-7|TRBD2|TRBV3-1/TRBV3-2
CASSHLLAGGEQYF
TGTGCCAGCAGCCACTTACTAGCGGGAGGGGAGCAGTACTTC
>.|TRBJ1-5|.|TRBV12-3/TRBV12-4
CASSFRFSAPQHF
TGTGCCAGCAGTTTTAGGTTTAGCGCGCCCCAGCATTTT
>.|TRBJ2-7|.|TRBV20-1
CSAGQYEQYF
TGCAGTGCGGGGCAATACGAGCAGTACTTC
>.|TRBJ2-7|TRBD2|TRBV11-3
CASSVNSGSSYEQYF
TGTGCCAGCAGCGTTAATAGCGGGAGCTCCTACGAGCAGTACTTC
>.|TRBJ1-4|TRBD1|TRBV7-9
CASSYPGTGEATNEKLFF
TGTGCCAGCAGCTACCCCGGGACAGGGGAAGCAACTAATGAAAAACTGTTTTTT
>once|TRBJ1-5|.|TRBV10-3
CAISESVAQPQHF
TGTGCCATCAGTGAATCAGTGGCTCAGCCCCAGCATTTT
>.|TRBJ2-1|TRBD2|TRBV18
CASSASGAEQFF
TGTGCCAGCTCAGCTAGCGGAGCCGAGCAGTTCTTC
>.|TRBJ1-4|TRBD1|TRBV18
CASSRDRDHEKLFF
TGTGCCAGCTCACGGGACAGGGACCATGAAAAACTGTTTTTT
>.|TRBJ1-1|.|TRBV4-2
CASSQEPTENTEAFF
TGTGCCAGCAGCCAGGAACCTACAGAGAACACTGAAGCTTTCTTT
>.|TRBJ2-1|.|TRBV7-9
CASSSFGRSNEQFF
TGTGCCAGCAGCTCCTTCGGGAGAAGCAATGAGCAGTTCTTC
>.|TRBJ2-5|TRBD1|TRBV7-3
CASSPGQKETQYF
TGTGCCAGCAGCCCGGGACAGAAAGAGACCCAGTACTTC
>.|TRBJ2-5|.|TRBV29-1
CSVEHRIQETQYF
TGCAGCGTCGAACACAGGATCCAAGAGACCCAGTACTTC
>few|TRBJ2-7|TRBD2|TRBV5-1
CASSLPSGYEQYF
TGCGCCAGCAGCTTGCCTAGCGGATACGAGCAGTACTTC
>.|TRBJ1-5|.|TRBV28
CASRGAGAAQPQHF
TGTGCCAGCAGGGGGGCAGGGGCGGCTCAGCCCCAGCATTTT
>.|TRBJ2-7|.|TRBV27
CASSLSSYEQYF
TGTGCCAGCAGTCTCAGCTCCTACGAGCAGTACTTC
>.|TRBJ2-2|TRBD2|TRBV4-1
CASSQDLFGLAANTGELFF
TGCGCCAGCAGCCAAGATCTATTCGGGCTAGCGGCGAACACCGGGGAGCTGTTTTTT
>.|TRBJ2-3|.|TRBV7-9
CASSTSGLSTDTQYF
TGTGCCAGCTCGACTTCTGGCTTAAGCACAGATACGCAGTATTTT
>.|TRBJ1-4|.|TRBV27
CASSLSGAAEKLFF
TGTGCCAGCAGTTTATCGGGGGCCGCCGAAAAACTGTTTTTT
>.|TRBJ2-5|TRBD1|TRBV2
CASSRDRGETQYF
TGTGCCAGCAGTAGGGACAGGGGTGAGACCCAGTACTTC
>.|TRBJ2-7|.|TRBV28
CASSPRGSWFYEQYF
TGTGCCAGCAGTCCTAGGGGCTCCTGGTTCTACGAGCAGTACTTC
>.|TRBJ2-5|TRBD1|TRBV5-1
CASSFTGVGETQYF
TGCGCCAGCAGCTTTACAGGGGTCGGAGAGACCCAGTACTTC
>.|TRBJ2-1|TRBD2|TRBV15
CATSRGGTSGSYNEQFF
TGTGCCACCAGCAGAGGGGGGACTAGCGGGTCCTACAATGAGCAGTTCTTC
>.|TRBJ1-5|.|TRBV2
CASRNGGNQPQHF
TGTGCCAGCAGGAATGGAGGCAATCAGCCCCAGCATTTT
>once|TRBJ1-6|.|TRBV5-1
CASSLDRLSSRPLHF
TGCGCCAGCAGCTTGGACAGGCTATCCTCTAGACCCCTCCACTTT
>.|TRBJ2-1|TRBD2|TRBV27
CASSDLTSGSWSYNEQFF
TGTGCCAGCAGCGACCTGACTAGCGGGAGCTGGTCCTACAATGAGCAGTTCTTC
>once|TRBJ1-2|.|TRBV19
CASSMISPDRASNYGYTF
TGTGCCAGTAGTATGATTAGTCCGGACAGAGCCTCCAACTATGGCTACACCTTC
>once|TRBJ2-5|.|TRBV28
CASSPPGQETQYF
TGTGCCAGCAGTCCACCGGGCCAAGAGACCCAGTACTTC
>once|TRBJ2-6|.|TRBV3-1/TRBV3-2
CASSQDPPGVTGANVLTF
TGTGCCAGCAGCCAAGATCCCCCGGGAGTAACTGGGGCCAACGTCCTGACTTTC
>.|TRBJ2-7|TRBD1|TRBV2
CASRGQALSYEQYF
TGTGCCAGCAGGGGACAGGCGCTCTCCTACGAGCAGTACTTC
>.|TRBJ2-3|.|TRBV2
CASSGLGVRDTQYF
TGTGCCAGCAGTGGGTTAGGGGTACGAGATACGCAGTATTTT
>.|TRBJ1-2|TRBD1|TRBV7-9
CASSYRRTGPSDGYTF
TGTGCCAGCAGCTACCGCCGGACAGGCCCCAGCGATGGCTACACCTTC
>.|TRBJ2-2|TRBD1|TRBV18
CASSSQGAPTGELFF
TGTGCCAGCTCCTCGCAGGGGGCGCCGACCGGGGAGCTGTTTTTT
>.|TRBJ1-4|.|TRBV5-1
CASTPGGGGEKLFF
TGCGCCAGCACCCCCGGAGGAGGCGGTGAAAAACTGTTTTTT
>.|TRBJ2-1|.|TRBV2
CASSPDRSSYNEQFF
TGTGCCAGCAGTCCCGACAGGAGCTCCTACAATGAGCAGTTCTTC
>.|TRBJ1-3|.|TRBV6-5
CASTQAPSGNTIYF
TGTGCCAGCACACAGGCGCCCTCTGGAAACACCATATATTTT
>.|TRBJ2-2|TRBD2|TRBV9
CASSVVLAENTGELFF
TGTGCCAGCAGCGTGGTACTAGCGGAGAACACCGGGGAGCTGTTTTTT
>.|TRBJ2-5|TRBD2|TRBV28
CASSKTSGSEKTQYF
TGTGCCAGCAGTAAGACTAGCGGGAGCGAGAAGACCCAGTACTTC
>.|TRBJ2-3|TRBD1|TRBV5-4
CASREGQGSTDTQYF
TGTGCCAGCAGGGAGGGACAGGGAAGCACAGATACGCAGTATTTT
>.|TRBJ1-2|.|TRBV6-5
CASRKETGSLRGYTF
TGTGCCAGCAGAAAAGAGACAGGCTCCCTTCGGGGCTACACCTTC
>.|TRBJ1-4|.|TRBV18
CASSPFGVGTNEKLFF
TGTGCCAGCTCACCATTCGGGGTTGGAACTAATGAAAAACTGTTTTTT
>.|TRBJ2-3|TRBD2|TRBV6-6
CASSYSVGRAADTQYF
TGTGCCAGCAGTTACTCGGTCGGGAGGGCCGCAGATACGCAGTATTTT
>.|TRBJ1-4|.|TRBV5-1
CASSLTGSATNEKLFF
TGCGCCAGCAGCTTGACAGGGTCCGCAACTAATGAAAAACTGTTTTTT
>.|TRBJ2-4|TRBD2|TRBV7-2
CASSPGTSVDGNIQYF
TGTGCCAGCAGCCCTGGGACTAGCGTTGATGGAAACATTCAGTACTTC
>.|TRBJ2-1|TRBD1|TRBV18
CASSLTGQAEQFF
TGTGCCAGCTCGCTCACAGGACAGGCTGAGCAGTTCTTC
>.|TRBJ1-2|.|TRBV14
CASSQDRRHGYGYTF
TGTGCCAGCAGCCAAGATCGGCGGCACGGGTATGGCTACACCTTC
>.|TRBJ2-1|TRBD2|TRBV27
CASSLREGWEQFF
TGTGCCAGCAGTTTGCGGGAGGGCTGGGAGCAGTTCTTC
>.|TRBJ1-5|TRBD1|TRBV28
CASSRGQGDQPQHF
TGTGCCAGCAGTAGGGGGCAGGGGGATCAGCCCCAGCATTTT
>once|TRBJ2-1|TRBD1|TRBV30
CAWSDRGQDRFRNEQFF
TGTGCCTGGTCGGACAGGGGGCAGGACAGGTTCAGGAATGAGCAGTTCTTC
>.|TRBJ2-3|TRBD2|TRBV5-3
CARSLGEGCGRAPDTQYF
TGTGCCAGAAGCTTGGGGGAAGGGTGCGGGAGGGCCCCAGATACGCAGTATTTT
>.|TRBJ2-3|.|TRBV28
CASSDGLRTDTQYF
TGTGCCAGCAGTGATGGACTGCGCACAGATACGCAGTATTTT
>.|TRBJ2-7|TRBD2|TRBV16
CASSQSRQDGTRSF
TGTGCCAGCAGCCAATCCCGACAGGACGGGACTAGGAGCTTC
>.|TRBJ1-2|.|TRBV7-8
CASSLEVGAAGYGYTF
TGTGCCAGCAGCTTAGAGGTTGGGGCCGCCGGGTATGGCTACACCTTC
>.|TRBJ1-5|TRBD1|TRBV2
CASSRDRGVQPQHF
TGTGCCAGCAGTCGCGACAGGGGTGTTCAGCCCCAGCATTTT